A selection of T cell receptor beta chains follows, all from one sample in a study of cytomegalovirus exposure and HLA in healthy donors. Generated by immunoSEQ multiplex PCR, the TCRdb table keeps only in-frame clones and is missing some. Among roughly 130,000 clones, roughly 87% were seen once, and the ten largest hold around 0.51%. The sequenced material came from PBMCs. The receptors derive from a woman aged 40 to 50 in good health and CMV-seronegative. The CDR3 runs from the conserved cysteine through the conserved F or W. Fields, in order: J gene, D gene, clone size, V gene, CDR3 protein, CDR3 DNA. D genes are given only for firm matches. Clone sizes are given selectively: once, few, many, or a class where the clone is expanded.

TRBJ1-2,.,.,TRBV10-2,CASSVLGAYGYTF,TGCGCCAGCAGTGTGTTGGGGGCCTATGGCTACACCTTC
TRBJ2-7,TRBD1,.,TRBV5-6,CASSLAGTGVVHEQYF,TGTGCCAGCAGCTTGGCCGGGACAGGGGTGGTCCACGAGCAGTACTTC
TRBJ2-7,.,.,TRBV5-8,CASSFRAGSGYEQYF,TGTGCCAGCAGCTTCCGGGCAGGGAGCGGGTACGAGCAGTACTTC
TRBJ1-1,.,.,TRBV10-1,CASSESGIGEGTEAFF,TGCGCCAGCAGTGAGTCGGGGATAGGGGAAGGAACTGAAGCTTTCTTT
TRBJ1-5,TRBD1,.,TRBV5-1,CASRLTGENNQPQHF,TGCGCCAGCAGACTTACAGGGGAGAACAATCAGCCCCAGCATTTT
TRBJ2-3,.,.,TRBV7-9,CVSSFDTFPRDTQYF,TGTGTCAGCAGCTTCGACACCTTTCCACGGGATACGCAGTATTTT
TRBJ1-1,TRBD1,once,TRBV28,CASSHRGTANTEAFF,TGTGCCAGCAGCCACAGGGGGACAGCGAACACTGAAGCTTTCTTT
TRBJ1-5,.,.,TRBV6-5,CASSSSGGHRNQPQHF,TGTGCCAGCAGTTCATCTGGGGGCCACAGGAATCAGCCCCAGCATTTT
TRBJ2-7,.,.,TRBV27,CASGVGVRATYEQYF,TGTGCCAGCGGGGTAGGTGTGAGGGCCACCTACGAGCAGTACTTC
TRBJ1-2,TRBD1,.,TRBV7-2,CASRIGQGAYGYTF,TGTGCCAGCAGGATAGGGCAGGGGGCGTATGGCTACACCTTC
TRBJ2-1,TRBD2,.,TRBV4-2,CASSQGTSGGRPLDEQFF,TGTGCCAGCAGCCAGGGGACTAGCGGGGGTCGCCCATTGGATGAGCAGTTCTTC
TRBJ1-2,TRBD1,.,TRBV27,CASSLSGTDGYTF,TGTGCCAGCAGTTTATCGGGGACAGATGGCTACACCTTC
TRBJ2-7,TRBD2,.,TRBV5-1,CASSPGTIAAYEQYF,TGCGCCAGCAGCCCCGGGACTATCGCGGCCTACGAGCAGTACTTC
TRBJ1-2,.,.,TRBV19,CASSRDSGPGGYGYTF,TGTGCCAGTAGTAGGGACTCCGGGCCCGGCGGCTATGGCTACACCTTC
TRBJ2-7,TRBD1,.,TRBV6-5,CASSWRQGVYEQYF,TGTGCCAGCAGCTGGAGACAGGGGGTGTACGAGCAGTACTTC
TRBJ2-1,TRBD2,.,TRBV7-3,CASSSTALAGSYNEQFF,TGTGCCAGCAGCTCCACCGCACTAGCGGGCTCCTACAATGAGCAGTTCTTC
TRBJ1-2,TRBD1,.,TRBV18,CASSPNSAGGAGNYGYTF,TGTGCCAGCTCACCAAATTCCGCAGGGGGCGCGGGTAACTATGGCTACACCTTC
TRBJ2-1,TRBD2,.,TRBV13,CASSLVPGRAYNEQFF,TGTGCCAGCAGCTTAGTCCCCGGGAGGGCGTACAATGAGCAGTTCTTC
TRBJ2-1,.,.,TRBV5-1,CASSPGLNNEQFF,TGCGCCAGCAGCCCCGGACTGAACAATGAGCAGTTCTTC
TRBJ1-1,.,once,TRBV5-1,CASSSGNRLRNTEAFF,TGCGCCAGCAGCTCCGGAAACAGGCTTCGGAACACTGAAGCTTTCTTT
TRBJ2-1,TRBD2,.,TRBV2,CASSATGGTSFF,TGTGCCAGCAGTGCGACGGGGGGGACGTCGTTCTTC
TRBJ2-1,.,.,TRBV28,CASSFWADNNEQFF,TGTGCCAGCAGTTTTTGGGCGGACAACAATGAGCAGTTCTTC